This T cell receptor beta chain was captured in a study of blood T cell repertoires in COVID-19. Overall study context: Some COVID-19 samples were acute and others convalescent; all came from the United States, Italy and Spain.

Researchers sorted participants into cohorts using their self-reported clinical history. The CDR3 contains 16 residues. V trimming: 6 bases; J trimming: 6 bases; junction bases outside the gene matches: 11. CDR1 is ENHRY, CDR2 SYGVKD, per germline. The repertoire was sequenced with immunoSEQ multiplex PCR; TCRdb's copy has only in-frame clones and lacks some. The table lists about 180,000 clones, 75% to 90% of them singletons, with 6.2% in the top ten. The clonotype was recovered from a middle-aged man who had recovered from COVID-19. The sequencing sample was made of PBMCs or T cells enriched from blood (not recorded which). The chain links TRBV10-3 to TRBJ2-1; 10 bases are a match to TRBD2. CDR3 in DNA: TGTGCCATCAGAGACATGAAGCTAGCGGGAGCCAATGAGCAGTTCTTC. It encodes CAIRDMKLAGANEQFF.